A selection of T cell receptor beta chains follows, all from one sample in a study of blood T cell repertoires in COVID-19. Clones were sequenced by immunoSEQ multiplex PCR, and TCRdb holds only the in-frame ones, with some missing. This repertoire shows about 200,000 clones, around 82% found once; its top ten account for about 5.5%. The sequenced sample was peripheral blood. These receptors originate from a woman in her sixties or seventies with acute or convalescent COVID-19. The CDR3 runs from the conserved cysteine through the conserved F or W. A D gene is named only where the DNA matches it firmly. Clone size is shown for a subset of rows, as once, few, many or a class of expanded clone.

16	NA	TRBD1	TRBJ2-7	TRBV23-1	TGCGCCAGCAGTCATTCACCCGGGACAGGGATCAACGAGCAGTACTTC	CASSHSPGTGINEQYF
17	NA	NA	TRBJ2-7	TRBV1	TGCACCAGCAGCCAAGAGGAGGAGGAAGCGGGGCCCTACGAGCAGTACTTC	CTSSQEEEEAGPYEQYF
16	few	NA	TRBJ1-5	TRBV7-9	TGTGCCAGCAGCTTAGAACAGGGAGTGGGCAATCAGCCCCAGCATTTT	CASSLEQGVGNQPQHF
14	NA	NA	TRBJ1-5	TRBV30	TGTGCCTGGAGTGTACAGAATAGCAATCAGCCCCAGCATTTT	CAWSVQNSNQPQHF
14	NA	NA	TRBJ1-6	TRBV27	TGTGCCAGCAGTGCAGGGAACTATAATTCACCCCTCCACTTT	CASSAGNYNSPLHF
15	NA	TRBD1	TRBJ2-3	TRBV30	TGTGCCTGGAGTCCGGGACAGGGGGACACAGATACGCAGTATTTT	CAWSPGQGDTDTQYF
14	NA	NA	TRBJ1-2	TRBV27	TGTGCCAGCAGTTTTTGGAGCACTAACTATGGCTACACCTTC	CASSFWSTNYGYTF
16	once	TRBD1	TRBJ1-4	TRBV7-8	TGTGCCAGCAGCTTAGTGGAGGGACAGGCTAATGAAAAACTGTTTTTT	CASSLVEGQANEKLFF
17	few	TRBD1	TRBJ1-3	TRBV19	TGTGCCAGTTCGGACAGGGCCCGATCCATCTCTGGAAACACCATATATTTT	CASSDRARSISGNTIYF
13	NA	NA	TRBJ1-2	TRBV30	TGTGCCTCCCCCCGACAGGCTGAGAATGGCTACACCTTC	CASPRQAENGYTF
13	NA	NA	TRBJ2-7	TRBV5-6	TGTGCCAGCAGTCCGGGACAAAGCTACGAGCAGTACTTC	CASSPGQSYEQYF
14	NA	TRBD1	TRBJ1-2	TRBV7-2	TGTGCCAGCAGCTTAAGCCAGGGGGCCTATGGCTACACCTTC	CASSLSQGAYGYTF
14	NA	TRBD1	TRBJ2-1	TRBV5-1	TGCGCCAGCAGCGTGGACAGGGCAAACAATGAGCAGTTCTTC	CASSVDRANNEQFF
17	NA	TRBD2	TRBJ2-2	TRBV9	TGTGCCAGCAGCGTCGGACTAGCGGGAGGAAACACCGGGGAGCTGTTTTTT	CASSVGLAGGNTGELFF
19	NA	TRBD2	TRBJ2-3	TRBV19	TGTGCCAGTAGTATATTGGGTAGCGGGAGGAGGGACCGGACAGATACGCAGTATTTT	CASSILGSGRRDRTDTQYF
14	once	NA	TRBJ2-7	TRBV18	TGTGCCAGCTCCCAGAAACAGGGCTCCTACGAGCAGTACTTC	CASSQKQGSYEQYF
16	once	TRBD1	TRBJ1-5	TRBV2	TGTGCCAGCAGCGAGGTCGGCAGGGGGCTAAATCAGCCCCAGCATTTT	CASSEVGRGLNQPQHF
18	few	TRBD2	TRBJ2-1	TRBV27	TGTGCCAGCAGAGGGTTTGGGCGGTCTAGCGGGACTTACAATGAGCAGTTCTTC	CASRGFGRSSGTYNEQFF
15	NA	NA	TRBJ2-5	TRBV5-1	TGCGCCAGCAGCGTAGAAGCAGGGGCACAAGAGACCCAGTACTTC	CASSVEAGAQETQYF
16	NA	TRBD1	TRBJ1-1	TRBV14	TGTGCCAGCAGCCAATTGGGGACAGGCGACTACACTGAAGCTTTCTTT	CASSQLGTGDYTEAFF
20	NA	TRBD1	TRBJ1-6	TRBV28	TGTGCCAGCAGAACACTCGACGGGACAGGGGTCAGAGGTGCTGGTTCACCCCTCCACTTT	CASRTLDGTGVRGAGSPLHF
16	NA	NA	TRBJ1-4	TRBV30	TGTGCCTGGAGTGCCCCACAGGGCGCAACTAATGAAAAACTGTTTTTT	CAWSAPQGATNEKLFF
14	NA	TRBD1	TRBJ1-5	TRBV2	TGTGCCAGCAGTAGACAGGGATCGGGGCAGCCCCAGCATTTT	CASSRQGSGQPQHF
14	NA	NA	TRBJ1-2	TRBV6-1	TGTGCCAGCAGTGATACAGGGTCGGCCTATGGCTACACCTTC	CASSDTGSAYGYTF
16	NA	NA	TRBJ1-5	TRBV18	TGTGCCAGCTCACCCGGAACGACAAATAGCAATCAGCCCCAGCATTTT	CASSPGTTNSNQPQHF
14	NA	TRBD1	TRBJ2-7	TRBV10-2	TGCGCCAGTACTGGGGGGACAGGGGCCTACGAGCAGTACTTC	CASTGGTGAYEQYF
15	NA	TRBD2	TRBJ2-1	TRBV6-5	TGTGCCAGCAGGCGGTGGAGACTAGCGGACAATGAGCAGTTCTTC	CASRRWRLADNEQFF
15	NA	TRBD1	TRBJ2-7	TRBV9	TGTGCCAGCAGCGTTGGACAGGATCTCACCTACGAGCAGTACTTC	CASSVGQDLTYEQYF
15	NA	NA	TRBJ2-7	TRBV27	TGTGCCAGCAGTTTTTACATCGCGGGGAACTACGAGCAGTACTTC	CASSFYIAGNYEQYF
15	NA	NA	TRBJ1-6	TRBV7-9	TGTGCCAGCAGTTATTCACAGGGAGTAGATTCACCCCTCCACTTT	CASSYSQGVDSPLHF
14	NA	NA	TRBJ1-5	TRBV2	TGTGCCAGCAGTGCTGAGGGGACACTCTTTCCCCAGCATTTT	CASSAEGTLFPQHF
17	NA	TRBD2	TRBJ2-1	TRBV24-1	TGTGCCACCAGTGACCCACGCCGGGAGCGGGATAGTCATGAGCAGTTCTTC	CATSDPRRERDSHEQFF
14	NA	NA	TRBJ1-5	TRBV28	TGTGCCAGCAGCAAGGGACATTTCAATCAGCCCCAGCATTTT	CASSKGHFNQPQHF
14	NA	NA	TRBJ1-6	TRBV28	TGTGCCAGCAGGGCCGGGACAAAGAATTCACCCCTCCACTTT	CASRAGTKNSPLHF
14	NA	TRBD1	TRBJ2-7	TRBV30	TGTGCCTGGAGTGTCGGACAGGGGGCTTACGAGCAGTACTTC	CAWSVGQGAYEQYF
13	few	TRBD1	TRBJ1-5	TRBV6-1	TGTGCCAGCAGTGAAGCTTGGGACAGGAGTGAACATTTT	CASSEAWDRSEHF
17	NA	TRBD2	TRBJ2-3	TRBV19	TGTGCCAGTAGTACCCCCGGAGCGGGATCTAGCACAGATACGCAGTATTTT	CASSTPGAGSSTDTQYF
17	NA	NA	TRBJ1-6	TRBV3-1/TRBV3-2	TGTGCCAGCAGCCAAGGCTTAGGGAGCTCCTATAATTCACCCCTCCACTTT	CASSQGLGSSYNSPLHF
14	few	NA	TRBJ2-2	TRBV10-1	TGCGCCAGCAGTGAGTGGCAGCGCCCCGGGGAGCTGTTTTTT	CASSEWQRPGELFF
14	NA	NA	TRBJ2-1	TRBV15	TGTGCCACCAGCAGAGATGCCATAGTAACTGAGCAGTTCTTC	CATSRDAIVTEQFF
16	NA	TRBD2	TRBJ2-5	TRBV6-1	TGTGCCAGCAGTGAAACTGGGCTAGCGGGACGCGAGACCCAGTACTTC	CASSETGLAGRETQYF